The rows below give T cell receptor beta chains drawn from one sample of a study of OX40 agonist ivuxolimab in advanced cancers. The data were produced by immunoSEQ multiplex PCR, yet TCRdb's version contains in-frame clones alone and is incomplete. The sample consists of 50,000 to 55,000 clones, 85% to 90% of them appearing once. Material: CD4+ or CD8+ T cells sorted from blood, obtained in a trial of the OX40 agonist ivuxolimab. The receptors derive from an adult with an advanced solid tumor such as melanoma, head and neck, liver or kidney cancer. Each CDR3 is given with its conserved first and last residue. Each record gives: CDR3 protein, CDR3 DNA, D gene, J gene, V gene, clone size. The D gene is left open where the match is weak. Only some rows state a clone size, as once, few, many or a class for expanded clones.

CDR3 protein: CASSPHDGVGGYTF
CDR3 DNA: TGTGCCAGCAGCCCCCACGACGGGGTAGGAGGCTACACCTTC
D gene: .
J gene: TRBJ1-2
V gene: TRBV5-4
clone size: once

CDR3 protein: CASSLVAGGGTDTQYF
CDR3 DNA: TGTGCCAGCAGCTTAGTGGCGGGAGGGGGCACAGATACGCAGTATTTT
D gene: TRBD2
J gene: TRBJ2-3
V gene: TRBV7-2
clone size: .

CDR3 protein: CASSLNGADNEQFF
CDR3 DNA: TGTGCCAGCAGCCTAAATGGAGCGGACAATGAGCAGTTCTTC
D gene: .
J gene: TRBJ2-1
V gene: TRBV7-3
clone size: .

CDR3 protein: CASSLDTGTDTQYF
CDR3 DNA: TGTGCCAGCAGCTTAGATACGGGCACAGATACGCAGTATTTT
D gene: .
J gene: TRBJ2-3
V gene: TRBV11-2
clone size: .

CDR3 protein: CASSSPYEQYF
CDR3 DNA: TGTGCCAGCAGCTCCCCCTACGAGCAGTACTTC
D gene: .
J gene: TRBJ2-7
V gene: TRBV5-4
clone size: .

CDR3 protein: CASSLTTGQPQHF
CDR3 DNA: TGTGCCAGCAGCTTAACAACTGGCCAGCCCCAGCATTTT
D gene: .
J gene: TRBJ1-5
V gene: TRBV6-1
clone size: few

CDR3 protein: CASSWDRQETQYF
CDR3 DNA: TGTGCCAGCAGTTGGGACAGACAAGAGACCCAGTACTTC
D gene: TRBD1
J gene: TRBJ2-5
V gene: TRBV2
clone size: .

CDR3 protein: CASSELPGSYNEQFF
CDR3 DNA: TGTGCCAGCAGTGAACTTCCAGGGTCCTACAATGAGCAGTTCTTC
D gene: .
J gene: TRBJ2-1
V gene: TRBV2
clone size: .

CDR3 protein: CASSLGGQGGQETQYF
CDR3 DNA: TGTGCCAGCAGCTTAGGGGGACAGGGAGGTCAAGAGACCCAGTACTTC
D gene: TRBD1
J gene: TRBJ2-5
V gene: TRBV7-2
clone size: .

CDR3 protein: CAWSDLLADPLNEQFF
CDR3 DNA: TGTGCCTGGAGTGACCTTCTAGCGGACCCTCTCAATGAGCAGTTCTTC
D gene: TRBD2
J gene: TRBJ2-1
V gene: TRBV30
clone size: .

CDR3 protein: CASSLDGGSTDTQYF
CDR3 DNA: TGTGCCAGCAGCTTGGATGGCGGGAGCACAGATACGCAGTATTTT
D gene: .
J gene: TRBJ2-3
V gene: TRBV5-5
clone size: .

CDR3 protein: CASGLYPAGGSEAFF
CDR3 DNA: TGTGCTAGTGGTTTGTATCCCGCTGGCGGAAGTGAAGCTTTCTTT
D gene: .
J gene: TRBJ1-1
V gene: TRBV12-5
clone size: .

CDR3 protein: CASKEGLNQETQYF
CDR3 DNA: TGTGCCAGCAAGGAAGGGCTGAACCAAGAGACCCAGTACTTC
D gene: .
J gene: TRBJ2-5
V gene: TRBV2
clone size: few

CDR3 protein: CASSLNPLGNQETQYF
CDR3 DNA: TGTGCCAGCAGCCTCAATCCCCTAGGGAATCAAGAGACCCAGTACTTC
D gene: .
J gene: TRBJ2-5
V gene: TRBV7-9
clone size: .

CDR3 protein: CASSLKGSDTQYF
CDR3 DNA: TGTGCCAGCAGCTTAAAGGGGTCCGATACGCAGTATTTT
D gene: .
J gene: TRBJ2-3
V gene: TRBV7-2
clone size: .

CDR3 protein: CASSVGGSSTEAFF
CDR3 DNA: TGTGCCAGCAGCGTAGGAGGGAGCAGCACTGAAGCTTTCTTT
D gene: .
J gene: TRBJ1-1
V gene: TRBV9
clone size: .